This is a list of T cell receptor beta chains from one sample in a study of T cell repertoires in cytomegalovirus infection. Each CDR3 protein is one row after TCRdb ran MiXCR on the reads. There are about 530,000 distinct CDR3 sequences in the sample; around 27% occur only once, and over 10% lies in the top ten. Sequenced input: PBMCs. These receptors came from a human donor in good health (CMV status not recorded). Some clones in this sample may be carry-over from other donors' samples. The CDR3 runs from the conserved cysteine through the conserved F or W. Each record gives: J gene, D gene, V gene, clone size, CDR3 length, CDR3 protein, CDR3 DNA. The D gene is left open where the match is weak. The size entry is marked missing in some rows and otherwise reads once, few, many or a size class.

J gene: TRBJ2-5; D gene: TRBD2; V gene: TRBV7-4; clone size: .; CDR3 length: 16; CDR3 protein: CASSFSGTSRQETQYF; CDR3 DNA: TGTGCCAGCAGCTTTTCCGGGACTAGCAGACAAGAGACCCAGTACTTC
J gene: TRBJ1-1; D gene: .; V gene: TRBV6-8; clone size: .; CDR3 length: 15; CDR3 protein: CASSGGRAMNTEAFF; CDR3 DNA: TGTGCCAGCAGTGGGGGCCGGGCAATGAACACTGAAGCTTTCTTT
J gene: TRBJ2-4; D gene: TRBD2; V gene: TRBV7-9; clone size: few; CDR3 length: 16; CDR3 protein: CASSLITGLGQNIQYF; CDR3 DNA: TGTGCCAGCAGCTTAATTACTGGACTAGGGCAAAACATTCAGTACTTC
J gene: TRBJ2-1; D gene: TRBD1; V gene: TRBV6-5; clone size: .; CDR3 length: 14; CDR3 protein: CAIRRDRGYNEQFF; CDR3 DNA: TGTGCCATTAGACGGGACAGGGGATACAATGAGCAGTTCTTC
J gene: TRBJ2-7; D gene: TRBD2; V gene: TRBV7-9; clone size: many; CDR3 length: 15; CDR3 protein: CASSSREGPSYEQYF; CDR3 DNA: TGTGCCAGCAGCTCGCGGGAGGGCCCTTCCTACGAGCAGTACTTC
J gene: TRBJ2-1; D gene: TRBD1; V gene: TRBV7-4; clone size: few; CDR3 length: 15; CDR3 protein: CASSLAGGADWEQFF; CDR3 DNA: TGTGCCAGCAGCTTAGCAGGGGGCGCGGATTGGGAGCAGTTCTTC
J gene: TRBJ2-7; D gene: TRBD2; V gene: TRBV4-1; clone size: .; CDR3 length: 19; CDR3 protein: CASSQVARALAGVSYEQYF; CDR3 DNA: TGCGCCAGCAGCCAAGTCGCACGGGCACTAGCGGGAGTAAGCTACGAGCAGTACTTC
J gene: TRBJ2-2; D gene: .; V gene: TRBV7-2; clone size: many; CDR3 length: 13; CDR3 protein: CASRPHWSGELFF; CDR3 DNA: TGTGCCAGCAGACCCCATTGGTCCGGGGAGCTGTTTTTT
J gene: TRBJ1-1; D gene: .; V gene: TRBV12-3/TRBV12-4; clone size: few; CDR3 length: 16; CDR3 protein: CASSLEGGIGNTEAFF; CDR3 DNA: TGTGCCAGCAGTTTAGAAGGGGGAATAGGAAACACTGAAGCTTTCTTT
J gene: TRBJ2-2; D gene: .; V gene: TRBV24-1; clone size: once; CDR3 length: 13; CDR3 protein: CATRKAATGELFF; CDR3 DNA: TGTGCCACCAGGAAGGCGGCCACCGGGGAGCTGTTTTTT
J gene: TRBJ1-3; D gene: .; V gene: TRBV28; clone size: few; CDR3 length: 15; CDR3 protein: CASSDSGRIGNTIYF; CDR3 DNA: TGTGCCAGCAGCGACAGCGGGCGGATTGGAAACACCATATATTTT
J gene: TRBJ2-1; D gene: TRBD2; V gene: TRBV20-1; clone size: .; CDR3 length: 12; CDR3 protein: CSAREGATSVKF; CDR3 DNA: TGCAGTGCTAGAGAGGGGGCGACTAGCGTCAAATTC
J gene: TRBJ1-2; D gene: .; V gene: TRBV4-1; clone size: .; CDR3 length: 12; CDR3 protein: CASSHGTYGYTF; CDR3 DNA: TGCGCCAGCAGCCACGGGACCTATGGCTACACCTTC
J gene: TRBJ1-2; D gene: .; V gene: TRBV7-2; clone size: many; CDR3 length: 13; CDR3 protein: CASSLGHRGAYTF; CDR3 DNA: TGTGCCAGCAGCTTAGGGCACCGCGGTGCATACACCTTC
J gene: TRBJ2-5; D gene: TRBD1; V gene: TRBV2; clone size: .; CDR3 length: 14; CDR3 protein: CARQQGQLQETQYF; CDR3 DNA: TGTGCCCGCCAACAGGGGCAACTTCAAGAGACCCAGTACTTC
J gene: TRBJ2-5; D gene: .; V gene: TRBV7-2; clone size: once; CDR3 length: 14; CDR3 protein: CASSLERWGETQYF; CDR3 DNA: TGTGCCAGCAGCTTAGAGCGGTGGGGGGAGACCCAGTACTTC
J gene: TRBJ2-3; D gene: .; V gene: TRBV20-1; clone size: .; CDR3 length: 11; CDR3 protein: CSASPADTQYF; CDR3 DNA: TGCAGTGCCAGCCCCGCAGATACGCAGTATTTT
J gene: TRBJ2-2; D gene: TRBD2; V gene: TRBV6-5; clone size: few; CDR3 length: 17; CDR3 protein: CASRVISGGSDTGELFF; CDR3 DNA: TGTGCCAGCAGAGTAATAAGTGGCGGGAGCGACACCGGGGAGCTGTTTTTT
J gene: TRBJ2-3; D gene: .; V gene: TRBV24-1; clone size: few; CDR3 length: 14; CDR3 protein: CATSGQTSTDTQYF; CDR3 DNA: TGTGCCACCAGTGGGCAGACTAGCACAGATACGCAGTATTTT
J gene: TRBJ2-5; D gene: .; V gene: TRBV24-1; clone size: .; CDR3 length: 14; CDR3 protein: CATSDLVDQETQYF; CDR3 DNA: TGTGCCACCAGTGATTTGGTAGACCAAGAGACCCAGTACTTC
J gene: TRBJ2-5; D gene: .; V gene: TRBV29-1; clone size: .; CDR3 length: 13; CDR3 protein: CSVEGGAGETQYF; CDR3 DNA: TGCAGCGTTGAAGGGGGGGCTGGGGAGACCCAGTACTTC
J gene: TRBJ2-2; D gene: .; V gene: TRBV2; clone size: .; CDR3 length: 15; CDR3 protein: CASMGRSVLTGELFF; CDR3 DNA: TGTGCCAGCATGGGTAGATCCGTCCTAACCGGGGAGCTGTTTTTT
J gene: TRBJ2-1; D gene: .; V gene: TRBV6-1; clone size: .; CDR3 length: 15; CDR3 protein: CASRAPAEGRTEQFF; CDR3 DNA: TGTGCCAGCAGAGCCCCAGCGGAGGGCCGCACCGAGCAGTTCTTC
J gene: TRBJ2-3; D gene: TRBD2; V gene: TRBV20-1; clone size: .; CDR3 length: 14; CDR3 protein: CSASGAGVVDTQYF; CDR3 DNA: TGCAGTGCTAGCGGTGCGGGAGTAGTGGATACGCAGTATTTT
J gene: TRBJ1-1; D gene: .; V gene: TRBV7-2; clone size: many; CDR3 length: 13; CDR3 protein: CASSLSPAAEAFF; CDR3 DNA: TGTGCCAGCAGCCTATCCCCGGCGGCTGAAGCTTTCTTT
J gene: TRBJ2-6; D gene: TRBD1; V gene: TRBV11-1; clone size: many; CDR3 length: 15; CDR3 protein: CASSHRGSGANVLTF; CDR3 DNA: TGTGCCAGCAGCCACAGGGGATCTGGGGCCAACGTCCTGACTTTC
J gene: TRBJ2-2; D gene: TRBD2; V gene: TRBV7-2; clone size: .; CDR3 length: 16; CDR3 protein: CASSALAGGSTGELFF; CDR3 DNA: TGTGCCAGCAGCGCATTAGCGGGAGGGAGCACCGGGGAGCTGTTTTTT
J gene: TRBJ1-4; D gene: .; V gene: TRBV7-2; clone size: many; CDR3 length: 16; CDR3 protein: CASSLIGPPTNEKLFF; CDR3 DNA: TGTGCCAGCAGTTTAATAGGCCCGCCAACTAATGAAAAACTGTTTTTT
J gene: TRBJ2-1; D gene: .; V gene: TRBV6-6; clone size: once; CDR3 length: 16; CDR3 protein: CASSYSTGDSYNEQFF; CDR3 DNA: TGTGCCAGCAGTTACTCAACCGGGGACTCCTACAATGAGCAGTTCTTC
J gene: TRBJ2-5; D gene: .; V gene: TRBV6-8; clone size: once; CDR3 length: 14; CDR3 protein: CASSAGLAQETQYF; CDR3 DNA: TGTGCCAGCAGTGCCGGGCTAGCACAAGAGACCCAGTACTTC
J gene: TRBJ2-1; D gene: .; V gene: TRBV28; clone size: .; CDR3 length: 11; CDR3 protein: CASSVNRPQFF; CDR3 DNA: TGTGCCAGCAGTGTGAATAGGCCCCAGTTCTTC
J gene: TRBJ1-5; D gene: .; V gene: TRBV28; clone size: few; CDR3 length: 16; CDR3 protein: CASSPLSGEYNQPQHF; CDR3 DNA: TGTGCCAGCAGTCCCCTGAGTGGGGAATATAACCAGCCCCAGCATTTT
J gene: TRBJ1-2; D gene: .; V gene: TRBV29-1; clone size: .; CDR3 length: 11; CDR3 protein: CSVPTVWGYTF; CDR3 DNA: TGCAGCGTTCCGACAGTCTGGGGCTACACCTTC
J gene: TRBJ2-7; D gene: .; V gene: TRBV7-2; clone size: many; CDR3 length: 16; CDR3 protein: CASSGGRGLGYHEQYF; CDR3 DNA: TGTGCCAGCAGCGGAGGGCGGGGCCTCGGCTACCACGAGCAGTACTTC
J gene: TRBJ1-1; D gene: .; V gene: TRBV6-5; clone size: .; CDR3 length: 17; CDR3 protein: CASSYEGGRYGNTEAFF; CDR3 DNA: TGTGCCAGCAGTTACGAGGGAGGGCGATATGGGAACACTGAAGCTTTCTTT
J gene: TRBJ2-1; D gene: .; V gene: TRBV7-2; clone size: many; CDR3 length: 13; CDR3 protein: CASQKGGGPEQFF; CDR3 DNA: TGTGCCAGCCAAAAGGGGGGAGGTCCCGAGCAGTTCTTC
J gene: TRBJ1-1; D gene: .; V gene: TRBV6-2/TRBV6-3; clone size: few; CDR3 length: 11; CDR3 protein: CASSYLGRAFF; CDR3 DNA: TGTGCCAGCAGTTACTTGGGACGAGCTTTCTTT
J gene: TRBJ2-3; D gene: TRBD2; V gene: TRBV11-2; clone size: .; CDR3 length: 16; CDR3 protein: CASSGRGGIATDTQYF; CDR3 DNA: TGTGCCAGCAGCGGACGGGGGGGGATTGCAACAGATACGCAGTATTTT
J gene: TRBJ2-1; D gene: TRBD2; V gene: TRBV12-3/TRBV12-4; clone size: .; CDR3 length: 15; CDR3 protein: CASSLGTSRDNEQFF; CDR3 DNA: TGTGCCAGCAGTTTAGGGACTAGTCGGGACAATGAGCAGTTCTTC
J gene: TRBJ2-7; D gene: .; V gene: TRBV27; clone size: many; CDR3 length: 13; CDR3 protein: CASSLKFHYEQYF; CDR3 DNA: TGTGCCAGCAGTTTAAAGTTTCACTACGAGCAGTACTTC
J gene: TRBJ2-5; D gene: TRBD2; V gene: TRBV20-1; clone size: once; CDR3 length: 13; CDR3 protein: CSAISGSGETQYF; CDR3 DNA: TGCAGTGCCATTAGCGGGAGCGGCGAGACCCAGTACTTC